This T cell receptor (beta chain) was retrieved from a study of cytomegalovirus exposure and HLA in healthy donors. Points from the study as a whole: The study recorded more than 150 TCR beta chains that were cytomegalovirus-associated. Segments of the TCR beta V type were, in most cases, productive about 90% or about 30% of the time in an earlier analysis.

Note on this clone: Its antigen is currently unknown.

Germline V gene sequence: CDR1 ENHRY, CDR2 SYGVKD. The CDR3 consists of 16 residues. With V trimmed by 0 bases and J by 5 bases, 5 bases remained unmatched. Researchers ran the PCR with 60 Vbeta and 13 Jbeta primers. Assay: immunoSEQ multiplex PCR; the TCRdb copy retains only in-frame clones and omits some. This sample carries 90,000 to 120,000 clones, 77% of them seen once, and the ten largest clones take 4% to 5%. This chain uses TRBV10-3 with TRBJ2-5, with 11 bases fitting TRBD2. Source material: PBMCs. The TCR comes from a male donor in good health and CMV-seronegative. CDR3 amino acids: CAISESTSGKAETQYF. In nucleotides, the CDR3 is TGTGCCATCAGTGAGTCGACTAGCGGGAAGGCGGAGACCCAGTACTTC.